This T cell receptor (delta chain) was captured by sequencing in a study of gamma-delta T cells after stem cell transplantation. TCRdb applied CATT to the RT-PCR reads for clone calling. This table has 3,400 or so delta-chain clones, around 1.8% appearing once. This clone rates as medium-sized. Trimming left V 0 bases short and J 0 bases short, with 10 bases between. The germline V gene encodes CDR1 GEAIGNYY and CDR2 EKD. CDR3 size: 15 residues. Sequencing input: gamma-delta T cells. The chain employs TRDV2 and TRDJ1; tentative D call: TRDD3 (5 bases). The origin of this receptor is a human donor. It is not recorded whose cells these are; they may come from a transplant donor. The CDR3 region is CACDTVGAHTDKLIF. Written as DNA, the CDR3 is TGTGCCTGTGACACCGTTGGGGCCCACACCGATAAACTCATCTTT.